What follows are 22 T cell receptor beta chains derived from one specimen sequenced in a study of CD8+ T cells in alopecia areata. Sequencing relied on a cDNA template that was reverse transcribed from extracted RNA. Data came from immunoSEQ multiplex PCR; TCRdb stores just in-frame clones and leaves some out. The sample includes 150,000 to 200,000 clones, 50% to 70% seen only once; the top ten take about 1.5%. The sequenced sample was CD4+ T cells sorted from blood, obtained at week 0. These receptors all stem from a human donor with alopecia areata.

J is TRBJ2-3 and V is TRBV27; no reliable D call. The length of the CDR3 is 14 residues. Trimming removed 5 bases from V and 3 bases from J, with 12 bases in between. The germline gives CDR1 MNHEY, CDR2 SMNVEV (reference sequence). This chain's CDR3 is CASSTAWDTDTQYF. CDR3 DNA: TGTGCCAGCAGTACAGCCTGGGATACAGATACGCAGTATTTT.

The CDR3 DNA is TGTGCCAGCAGTGAAGTTGGGCCCCAGCATTTT. Protein product: CASSEVGPQHF. J is TRBJ1-5 and V is TRBV6-1; D unresolved. This CDR3 contains 11 residues. Germline V lookup: CDR1 MNHNS, CDR2 SASEGT. V was cut by 1 base and J by 9 bases, with 4 bases left in between.

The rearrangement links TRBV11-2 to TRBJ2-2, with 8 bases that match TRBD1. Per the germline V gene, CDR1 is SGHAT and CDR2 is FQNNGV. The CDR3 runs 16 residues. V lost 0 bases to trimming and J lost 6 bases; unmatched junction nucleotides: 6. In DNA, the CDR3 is TGTGCCAGCAGCTTAGACGGGACAGGCCGCGCCGGGGAGCTGTTTTTT. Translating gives CASSLDGTGRAGELFF.

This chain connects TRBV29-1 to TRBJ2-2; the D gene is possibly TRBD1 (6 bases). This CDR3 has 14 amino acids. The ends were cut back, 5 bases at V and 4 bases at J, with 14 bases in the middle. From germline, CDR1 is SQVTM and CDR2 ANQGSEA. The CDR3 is CSVFGTGSTGELFF. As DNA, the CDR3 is TGCAGCGTTTTTGGTACAGGGAGCACCGGGGAGCTGTTTTTT.

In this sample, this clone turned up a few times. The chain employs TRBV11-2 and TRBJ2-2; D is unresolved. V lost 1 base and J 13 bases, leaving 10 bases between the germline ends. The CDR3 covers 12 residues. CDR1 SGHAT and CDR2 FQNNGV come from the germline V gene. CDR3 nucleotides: TGTGCCAGCAGCTTAGGACACCTGGGGCTGTTTTTT. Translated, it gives CASSLGHLGLFF.

The CDR3 sequence: CASSPGDGNSPLHF. The CDR3 DNA reads TGTGCCAGCAGTCCTGGGGATGGTAATTCACCCCTCCACTTT. V is TRBV25-1 and J is TRBJ1-6; D is unclear. Germline V gene lookup returns CDR1 MGHDK and CDR2 SYGVNS. Trimming removed 5 bases from V and 6 bases from J, with 11 bases in between. CDR3 length equals 14 residues. Full variable domain (remainder filled in from reference TRBV25-1 and TRBJ1-6): EADIYQTPRYLVIGTGKKITLECSQTMGHDKMYWYQQDPGMELHLIHYSYGVNSTEKGDLSSESTVSRIRTEHFPLTLESARPSHTSQYLCASSPGDGNSPLHFGNGTRLTVT.

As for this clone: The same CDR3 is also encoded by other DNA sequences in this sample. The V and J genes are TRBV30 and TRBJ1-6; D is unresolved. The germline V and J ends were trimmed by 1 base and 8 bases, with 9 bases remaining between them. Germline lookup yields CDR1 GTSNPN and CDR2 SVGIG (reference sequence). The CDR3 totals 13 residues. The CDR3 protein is CAWSGRSDSPLHF. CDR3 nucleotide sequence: TGTGCCTGGAGTGGAAGGAGCGATTCACCCCTCCACTTT. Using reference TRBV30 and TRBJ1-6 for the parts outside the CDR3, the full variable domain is SQTIHQWPATLVQPVGSPLSLECTVEGTSNPNLYWYRQAAGRGLQLLFYSVGIGQISSEVPQNLSASRPQDRQFILSSKKLLLSDSGFYLCAWSGRSDSPLHFGNGTRLTVT.

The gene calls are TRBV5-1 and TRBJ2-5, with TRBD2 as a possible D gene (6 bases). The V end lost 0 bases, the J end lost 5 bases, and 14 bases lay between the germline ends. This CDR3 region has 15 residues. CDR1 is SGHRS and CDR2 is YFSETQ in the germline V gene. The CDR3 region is CASSLVAGKQETQYF. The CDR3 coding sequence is TGCGCCAGCAGCTTGGTCGCGGGAAAGCAGGAGACCCAGTACTTC.

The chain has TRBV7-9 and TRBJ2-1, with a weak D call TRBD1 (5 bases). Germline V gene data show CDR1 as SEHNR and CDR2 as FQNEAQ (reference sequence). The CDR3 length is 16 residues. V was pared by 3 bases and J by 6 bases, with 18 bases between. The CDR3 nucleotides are TGTGCCAGCAGCTTTCGGGCGGCAGGGTCTCTCAATGAGCAGTTCTTC. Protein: CASSFRAAGSLNEQFF.

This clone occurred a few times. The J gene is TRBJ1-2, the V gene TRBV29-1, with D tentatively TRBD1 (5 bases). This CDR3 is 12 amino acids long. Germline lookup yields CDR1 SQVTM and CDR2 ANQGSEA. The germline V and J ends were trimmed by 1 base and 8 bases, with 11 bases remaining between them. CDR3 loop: CSVEVARGGYTF. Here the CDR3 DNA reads TGCAGCGTTGAAGTAGCACGGGGGGGCTACACCTTC.

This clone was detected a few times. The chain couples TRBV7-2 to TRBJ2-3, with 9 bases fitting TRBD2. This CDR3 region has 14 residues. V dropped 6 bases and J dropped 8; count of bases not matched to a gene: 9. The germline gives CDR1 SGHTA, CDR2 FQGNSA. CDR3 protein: CASSSGGPGITQYF. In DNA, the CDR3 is TGTGCCAGCAGTAGCGGGGGCCCGGGGATTACGCAGTATTTT.

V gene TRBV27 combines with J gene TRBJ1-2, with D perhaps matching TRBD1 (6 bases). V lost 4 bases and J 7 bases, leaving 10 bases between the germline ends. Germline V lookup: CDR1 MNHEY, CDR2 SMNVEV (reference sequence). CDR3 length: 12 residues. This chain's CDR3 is CASSSGHLGYTF. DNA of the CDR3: TGTGCCAGCAGTTCGGGACACCTTGGCTACACCTTC.

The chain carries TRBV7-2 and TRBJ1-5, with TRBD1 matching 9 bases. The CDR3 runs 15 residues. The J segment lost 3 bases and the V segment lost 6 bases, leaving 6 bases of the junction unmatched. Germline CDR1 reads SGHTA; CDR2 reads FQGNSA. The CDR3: CASSYRGLDNQPQHF. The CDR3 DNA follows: TGTGCCAGCAGTTACAGGGGGCTGGACAATCAGCCCCAGCATTTT. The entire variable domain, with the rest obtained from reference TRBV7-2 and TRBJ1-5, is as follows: GAGVSQSPSNKVTEKGKDVELRCDPISGHTALYWYRQSLGQGLEFLIYFQGNSAPDKSGLPSDRFSAERTGGSVSTLTIQRTQQEDSAVYLCASSYRGLDNQPQHFGDGTRLSIL.

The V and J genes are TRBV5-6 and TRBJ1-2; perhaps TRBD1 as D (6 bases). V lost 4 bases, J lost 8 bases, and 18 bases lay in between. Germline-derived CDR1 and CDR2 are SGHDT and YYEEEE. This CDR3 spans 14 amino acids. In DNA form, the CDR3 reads TGTGCCAGCAGCCAAAAGGACAGCGTTAGAGGCTACACCTTC. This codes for CASSQKDSVRGYTF.

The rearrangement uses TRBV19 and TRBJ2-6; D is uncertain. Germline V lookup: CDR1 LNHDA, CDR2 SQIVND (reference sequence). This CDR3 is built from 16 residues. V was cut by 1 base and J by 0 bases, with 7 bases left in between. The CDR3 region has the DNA TGTGCCAGTAGTATAGCCGCTCGCTCTGGGGCCAACGTCCTGACTTTC. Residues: CASSIAARSGANVLTF. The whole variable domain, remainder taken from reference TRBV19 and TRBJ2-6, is DGGITQSPKYLFRKEGQNVTLSCEQNLNHDAMYWYRQDPGQGLRLIYYSQIVNDFQKGDIAEGYSVSREKKESFPLTVTSAQKNPTAFYLCASSIAARSGANVLTFGAGSRLTVL.

The CDR3 DNA reads as TGCAGCGTACAAGGGGCGGACAATCGGTTGGAGACCCAGTACTTC. Amino acids: CSVQGADNRLETQYF. V and J are TRBV29-1 and TRBJ2-5; the D gene is possibly TRBD1 (5 bases). The CDR3 has 15 residues. The germline V gene has CDR1 SQVTM and CDR2 ANQGSEA. Trimming removed 6 bases at V and 5 bases at J, with 22 bases between.

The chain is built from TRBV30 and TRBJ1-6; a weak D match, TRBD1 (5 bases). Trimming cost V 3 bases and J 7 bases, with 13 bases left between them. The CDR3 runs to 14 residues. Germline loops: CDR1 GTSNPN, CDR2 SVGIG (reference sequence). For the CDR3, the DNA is TGTGCCTGGAGCGAGAGACAGAGGAATTCACCCCTCCACTTT. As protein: CAWSERQRNSPLHF.

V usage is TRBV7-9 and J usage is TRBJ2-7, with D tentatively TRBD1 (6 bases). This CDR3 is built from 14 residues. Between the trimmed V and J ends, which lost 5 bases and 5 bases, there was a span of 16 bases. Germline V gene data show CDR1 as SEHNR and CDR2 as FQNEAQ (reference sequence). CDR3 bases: TGTGCCAGCAGCCTGCCGGGACACCACCACGAGCAGTACTTC. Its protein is CASSLPGHHHEQYF.

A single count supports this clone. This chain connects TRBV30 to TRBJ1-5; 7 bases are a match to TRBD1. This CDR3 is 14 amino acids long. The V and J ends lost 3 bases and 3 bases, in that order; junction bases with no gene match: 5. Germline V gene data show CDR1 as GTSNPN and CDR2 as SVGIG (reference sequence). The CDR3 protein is CAWSGDRANQPQHF. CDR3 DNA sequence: TGTGCCTGGAGCGGTGACAGGGCCAATCAGCCCCAGCATTTT.

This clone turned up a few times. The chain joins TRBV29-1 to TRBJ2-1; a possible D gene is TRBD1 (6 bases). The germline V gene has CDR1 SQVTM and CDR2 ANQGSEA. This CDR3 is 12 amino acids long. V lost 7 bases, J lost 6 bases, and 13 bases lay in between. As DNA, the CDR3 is TGCAGCGCATTGGACAGTCCCAATGAGCAGTTCTTC. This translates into CSALDSPNEQFF.

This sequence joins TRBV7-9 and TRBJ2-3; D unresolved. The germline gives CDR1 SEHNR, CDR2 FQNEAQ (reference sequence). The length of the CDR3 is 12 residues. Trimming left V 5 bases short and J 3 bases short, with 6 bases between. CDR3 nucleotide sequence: TGTGCCAGCAGCCCGGAAACAGATACGCAGTATTTT. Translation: CASSPETDTQYF.

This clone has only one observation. CDR3 sequence reads: CASSFRTGPNYGYTF. The CDR3 DNA sequence: TGTGCCAGCAGCTTCCGAACAGGGCCCAACTATGGCTACACCTTC. The genes are TRBV9 and TRBJ1-2; tentatively, D is TRBD1 (6 bases). With 4 bases removed from V and 2 bases from J, the gap between germline ends came to 15 bases. The CDR3 contains 15 residues. Germline V gives CDR1 SGDLS, CDR2 YYNGEE. Full variable domain (rest looked up from reference TRBV9 and TRBJ1-2): DSGVTQTPKHLITATGQRVTLRCSPRSGDLSVYWYQQSLDQGLQFLIQYYNGEERAKGNILERFSAQQFPDLHSELNLSSLELGDSALYFCASSFRTGPNYGYTFGSGTRLTVV.